This T cell receptor beta chain came from a study of blood T cells in healthy people across ages. For the second PCR, which ran for about 6 to 11 cycles, a sample-barcoded 5' primer and a J-beta primer mix were used. TCRdb passed the 5' RACE reads through MiXCR, listing each CDR3 protein once. Of about 560,000 distinct CDR3 sequences in the sample, about 29% were seen once. This clonotype was found a few times. At one end, the junction sequence differs from germline, possibly due to a read error. The CDR3 is 14 amino acids. Germline lookup yields CDR1 LNHNV and CDR2 YYDKDF (reference sequence). The same data also contributed to another study, on T cells of mothers and their children.

This clonotype originated in a boy between 2 and 10 years old in good health. The chain combines TRBV15 with TRBJ1-4; maybe TRBD1 (6 bases). Sequences were obtained from blood. CDR3 nucleotide sequence: TGTGCCACCGGCAGAGATTTGGGGGCACGAAAACTGTTTTTT. It codes for CATGRDLGARKLFF.